This is a list of T cell receptor beta chains from one sample in a study of cytomegalovirus exposure and HLA in healthy donors. Clones were read by immunoSEQ multiplex PCR, and TCRdb kept only the in-frame ones, dropping some. The sample lists about 110,000 clones; 88% were seen once. The material sequenced was PBMCs. These receptor sequences come from a woman aged 18-30 years in good health and CMV-seronegative. CDR3s include the opening cysteine and the closing phenylalanine or tryptophan. The order of the fields is CDR3 protein, CDR3 DNA, D gene, J gene, V gene, clone size. D genes are given only for firm matches. Some rows mark clone size as missing; the rest say once, few, many or name a class of expanded clone.

cdr3_aa: CASSLQGANTEAFF
cdr3_nt: TGTGCCAGCAGCTTACAGGGGGCGAACACTGAAGCTTTCTTT
d_call: TRBD1
j_call: TRBJ1-1
v_call: TRBV11-2
clone_size: once

cdr3_aa: CASSSKSLSAYEQYF
cdr3_nt: TGTGCCAGCAGCTCAAAGTCCCTCTCAGCCTACGAGCAGTACTTC
d_call: .
j_call: TRBJ2-7
v_call: TRBV27
clone_size: .

cdr3_aa: CATSPGGLSPQQYF
cdr3_nt: TGTGCCACCAGCCCTGGGGGACTTTCCCCCCAGCAGTATTTT
d_call: .
j_call: TRBJ2-3
v_call: TRBV15
clone_size: .

cdr3_aa: CASSSSGELYNEQFF
cdr3_nt: TGTGCCAGCAGCTCAAGCGGGGAGCTCTACAATGAGCAGTTCTTC
d_call: TRBD2
j_call: TRBJ2-1
v_call: TRBV28
clone_size: few

cdr3_aa: CAWTTGLAIEETQYF
cdr3_nt: TGTGCCTGGACCACGGGACTAGCGATTGAAGAGACCCAGTACTTC
d_call: TRBD2
j_call: TRBJ2-5
v_call: TRBV30
clone_size: .

cdr3_aa: CASSSPGQDYSGYTF
cdr3_nt: TGCGCCAGCAGCTCCCCGGGACAGGACTATTCGGGCTACACCTTC
d_call: TRBD1
j_call: TRBJ1-2
v_call: TRBV5-1
clone_size: .

cdr3_aa: CASSLATDYEQYF
cdr3_nt: TGTGCCAGCAGCTTAGCGACAGACTACGAGCAGTACTTC
d_call: .
j_call: TRBJ2-7
v_call: TRBV7-9
clone_size: .

cdr3_aa: CASSLATGDGYTF
cdr3_nt: TGTGCCAGCAGCTTAGCTACAGGGGATGGCTACACCTTC
d_call: TRBD1
j_call: TRBJ1-2
v_call: TRBV7-9
clone_size: .

cdr3_aa: CASSAGDRARKYF
cdr3_nt: TGTGCCAGCAGCGCTGGGGACAGGGCCAGGAAGTATTTT
d_call: TRBD1
j_call: TRBJ2-3
v_call: TRBV5-4
clone_size: .

cdr3_aa: CASSLAGGGTEAFF
cdr3_nt: TGTGCCAGCAGCTTAGCGGGGGGTGGCACTGAAGCTTTCTTT
d_call: .
j_call: TRBJ1-1
v_call: TRBV7-2
clone_size: once

cdr3_aa: CATSSGMSTGHF
cdr3_nt: TGTGCCACCAGCTCAGGGATGAGTACCGGGCATTTT
d_call: .
j_call: TRBJ1-5
v_call: TRBV15
clone_size: .

cdr3_aa: CASSPASAGGKEQFF
cdr3_nt: TGTGCCAGCAGCCCCGCCTCAGCGGGGGGTAAAGAGCAGTTCTTC
d_call: TRBD2
j_call: TRBJ2-1
v_call: TRBV28
clone_size: .

cdr3_aa: CASSSRQAILYGYTF
cdr3_nt: TGTGCCAGCAGCTCCCGACAGGCTATCCTATATGGCTACACCTTC
d_call: .
j_call: TRBJ1-2
v_call: TRBV28
clone_size: .

cdr3_aa: CASRTSGGRDTQYF
cdr3_nt: TGTGCCAGCAGGACTAGCGGGGGGCGAGATACGCAGTATTTT
d_call: TRBD2
j_call: TRBJ2-3
v_call: TRBV2
clone_size: .

cdr3_aa: CASSYSFDTGGEAFF
cdr3_nt: TGTGCCAGCAGTTACTCGTTTGATACAGGAGGGGAAGCTTTCTTT
d_call: .
j_call: TRBJ1-1
v_call: TRBV6-5
clone_size: once

cdr3_aa: CASSSLSGAGGELFF
cdr3_nt: TGTGCCAGCAGCTCCCTGTCAGGCGCTGGCGGGGAGCTGTTTTTT
d_call: .
j_call: TRBJ2-2
v_call: TRBV7-3
clone_size: few

cdr3_aa: CASSQGGSQETQYF
cdr3_nt: TGTGCCAGCAGCCAGGGCGGGAGCCAAGAGACCCAGTACTTC
d_call: TRBD2
j_call: TRBJ2-5
v_call: TRBV6-1
clone_size: .

cdr3_aa: CASSGNMKYEQYF
cdr3_nt: TGTGCCAGCAGCGGGAATATGAAGTACGAGCAGTACTTC
d_call: .
j_call: TRBJ2-7
v_call: TRBV25-1
clone_size: few

cdr3_aa: CASSFPVGSGGSYNSPLHF
cdr3_nt: TGTGCCAGCAGCTTTCCGGTAGGGTCCGGCGGGTCCTATAATTCACCCCTCCACTTT
d_call: .
j_call: TRBJ1-6
v_call: TRBV7-2
clone_size: .

cdr3_aa: CARVIDTQYF
cdr3_nt: TGTGCCCGGGTTATAGATACGCAGTATTTT
d_call: .
j_call: TRBJ2-3
v_call: TRBV5-3
clone_size: .

cdr3_aa: CATLPRVGASYNEQFF
cdr3_nt: TGTGCCACACTCCCCCGCGTGGGAGCCTCTTACAATGAGCAGTTCTTC
d_call: .
j_call: TRBJ2-1
v_call: TRBV18
clone_size: .

cdr3_aa: CAWSASDTEAFF
cdr3_nt: TGTGCCTGGAGTGCATCGGACACTGAAGCTTTCTTT
d_call: .
j_call: TRBJ1-1
v_call: TRBV30
clone_size: .

cdr3_aa: CASSFHRGSGETQYF
cdr3_nt: TGTGCCAGCAGTTTTCACCGGGGGAGTGGAGAGACCCAGTACTTC
d_call: .
j_call: TRBJ2-5
v_call: TRBV6-5
clone_size: .

cdr3_aa: CSATPRVEAFF
cdr3_nt: TGCAGTGCTACTCCCAGGGTGGAAGCTTTCTTT
d_call: .
j_call: TRBJ1-1
v_call: TRBV20-1
clone_size: .

cdr3_aa: CASSQERGGPYNEQFF
cdr3_nt: TGTGCCAGCAGCCAGGAGCGGGGGGGCCCCTACAATGAGCAGTTCTTC
d_call: TRBD2
j_call: TRBJ2-1
v_call: TRBV5-5
clone_size: .

cdr3_aa: CASSLGQGGEQYF
cdr3_nt: TGTGCCAGCAGCTTGGGACAGGGAGGCGAGCAGTACTTC
d_call: TRBD1
j_call: TRBJ2-7
v_call: TRBV11-1
clone_size: .

cdr3_aa: CASSPQAMEQFF
cdr3_nt: TGTGCCAGCAGTCCCCAAGCGATGGAGCAGTTCTTC
d_call: .
j_call: TRBJ2-1
v_call: TRBV28
clone_size: .

cdr3_aa: CASSRQGYATTDTQYF
cdr3_nt: TGCGCCAGCAGCCGACAGGGATACGCTACCACAGATACGCAGTATTTT
d_call: TRBD1
j_call: TRBJ2-3
v_call: TRBV4-3
clone_size: .

cdr3_aa: CASSVDAGGETQYF
cdr3_nt: TGTGCCAGCAGCGTAGATGCTGGGGGGGAGACCCAGTACTTC
d_call: .
j_call: TRBJ2-5
v_call: TRBV9
clone_size: .

cdr3_aa: CASSLASADTQYF
cdr3_nt: TGTGCCAGCAGCTTAGCGAGCGCAGATACGCAGTATTTT
d_call: .
j_call: TRBJ2-3
v_call: TRBV7-9
clone_size: .

cdr3_aa: CASSAALGGTDTQYF
cdr3_nt: TGTGCCAGCAGTGCGGCCCTGGGCGGCACAGATACGCAGTATTTT
d_call: .
j_call: TRBJ2-3
v_call: TRBV6-4
clone_size: .

cdr3_aa: CASSSSGTYNEQFF
cdr3_nt: TGTGCCAGCAGCTCTAGCGGGACATACAATGAGCAGTTCTTC
d_call: TRBD2
j_call: TRBJ2-1
v_call: TRBV27
clone_size: .

cdr3_aa: CASSFVSGELFF
cdr3_nt: TGTGCCAGCAGCTTCGTCTCCGGGGAGCTGTTTTTT
d_call: .
j_call: TRBJ2-2
v_call: TRBV7-3
clone_size: .

cdr3_aa: CASSQGLAGGPSNTGELFF
cdr3_nt: TGTGCCAGCAGCCAAGGACTAGCGGGAGGGCCGTCTAACACCGGGGAGCTGTTTTTT
d_call: TRBD2
j_call: TRBJ2-2
v_call: TRBV4-2
clone_size: once

cdr3_aa: CASSLRSTVQGGGYTF
cdr3_nt: TGTGCCAGCAGTTTAAGGTCGACAGTTCAGGGGGGTGGCTACACCTTC
d_call: TRBD1
j_call: TRBJ1-2
v_call: TRBV28
clone_size: .

cdr3_aa: CASSLPPPGANTEAFF
cdr3_nt: TGTGCCAGCAGCTTACCCCCTCCAGGGGCGAACACTGAAGCTTTCTTT
d_call: .
j_call: TRBJ1-1
v_call: TRBV7-8
clone_size: .